Sequencing of this TCR beta chain was carried out in a study of resident and recirculating memory T cells in vitiligo. Across the whole study: Each patient gave two lesional and two nonlesional epidermal shave biopsies, plus PBMCs. The samples were homogenized without cell sorting before genomic DNA extraction.

Patients had received no treatment within the previous three months. This CDR3 has 15 amino acids. Germline lookup yields CDR1 LNHNV and CDR2 YYDKDF (reference sequence). V lost 5 bases and J lost 4; bases outside the gene matches: 5. Sequencing used immunoSEQ multiplex PCR; TCRdb keeps in-frame clones, though not all of them. In the table there are around 70,000 clones, roughly nine tenths of which are singletons. The TCR originated in a male donor with vitiligo. The source material was blood. The chain carries TRBV15 and TRBJ2-1; TRBD1 aligns across 10 bases. In DNA form, the CDR3 reads TGTGCCACCAGCGGGACAGGGGTGACTTACAATGAGCAGTTCTTC. It encodes CATSGTGVTYNEQFF.